The TCR beta chain under discussion was sequenced for a study of blood T cell repertoires in COVID-19 (dated by TCRdb to about 2020). A note on the overall study: Samples covering the acute and convalescent phases of COVID-19 were provided by collaborators in the United States, Italy and Spain. The prospective study material was composed of cDNA or gDNA derived from T cells, B-cell-depleted T cells, or PBMCs. Deeply sampled blood TCRbeta repertoires from subjects exposed to, actively infected with, or recovered from COVID-19 were included in the dataset. The repertoires were released in a freely available public database meant as a resource for research on the immune response to SARS-CoV-2. The samples were drawn from two sources: the first 160 participants of the ongoing ImmuneRACE study, and 950 to 1,500 subjects contributed by 6 global collaborators. Nearly every sample came with metadata listing a de-identified subject ID, COVID-19 status, age in years and sex. Where available, HLA class I and class II types were obtained from metadata supplied by the sample provider rather than from assay-based typing.

The CDR3, from cysteine to phenylalanine, totals 16 residues. Only the CDR3 part of the read is kept: 48 bases, read in frame from the first base. V loses 2 bases, J loses 0 bases, and the germline ends lie 11 bases apart. In the germline V gene, CDR1 corresponds to MNHEY and CDR2 to SVGEGT. Here is what the overall study found, with its caveats: The quantity of clinical and demographic metadata differed by source and by participant and was supplied without curation.

As concerns this clone: Its antigen is not yet known. No quality values exist for individual bases; no much larger clone is one base distant.

At one collaborating source in Seattle, patients were enrolled during active infection and were followed longitudinally through the course of disease. Whole blood was collected in K2EDTA tubes by collaborating institutions according to the institutions' own protocols. For TCRbeta analysis, collaborators shipped samples in one of three forms: frozen whole blood, isolated PBMCs, or DNA extracted from either of those sample types. TCRbeta CDR3 regions were amplified from genomic DNA using the immunoSEQ Assay, a bias-controlled multiplex PCR. The paper's data handling went like this. Within the assay, amplification of reference gene primers was used to estimate how many nucleated cells each sample contained. Sequence reads were collapsed and filtered to measure the absolute abundance of every unique TCRbeta CDR3 rearrangement. Productive Simpson clonality was computed per sample as the square root of Simpson's diversity index over productive rearrangements. TCRdb's version of the immuneACCESS table is confined to in-frame rearrangements and falls short of the full clone set. An unresolved V gene accounts for under half of the shortfall where checked; the remainder is of unknown origin. The V and J calls and clone size come from that table; D and trimming were worked out from the DNA. The sample contains 300,000 to 350,000 clones, 80% to 90% of them found a single time. The top ten clones comprise around 10% of the sample.

Sequencing was done on a sample of peripheral blood. The V gene is TRBV6-2 or TRBV6-3 and the J gene is TRBJ2-4, with the D gene uncertain. This TCR derives from a young man with COVID-19, enrolled during active disease. The DNA sequence is as follows: TGTGCCAGCAGTTACGGGCCGTTTATAGCCAAAAACATTCAGTACTTC. The resulting protein is CASSYGPFIAKNIQYF.